A single sample gave rise to the 25 T cell receptor beta chains below, sequenced in a study of cytomegalovirus exposure and HLA in healthy donors. PCR employed 60 Vbeta and 13 Jbeta primers. Assay: immunoSEQ multiplex PCR; the TCRdb copy retains only in-frame clones and omits some. This sample yields about 120,000 clones, of which around 86% are seen a single time; roughly 3.9% belongs to the top ten. Sample: PBMCs. These receptors were taken from a woman in her 30s in good health and CMV-seronegative.

The chain joins TRBV7-9 to TRBJ2-7; 10 bases agree with TRBD2. J gave up 0 bases and V 5 bases, and 10 bases lay outside the gene matches. Germline V gene data show CDR1 as SEHNR and CDR2 as FQNEAQ (reference sequence). The CDR3 runs to 17 residues. CDR3 region: CASSPSRTSGNSYEQYF. CDR3 DNA: TGTGCCAGCAGCCCAAGTAGAACTAGCGGGAACTCCTACGAGCAGTACTTC.

V gene TRBV6-5 combines with J gene TRBJ2-3; 9 bases are a match to TRBD1. The J segment lost 2 bases and the V segment lost 5 bases, leaving 5 bases of the junction unmatched. The CDR3 runs 15 residues. Germline V gene data show CDR1 as MNHEY and CDR2 as SVGAGI. The CDR3: CASSARDRVTDTQYF. In DNA form, the CDR3 reads TGTGCCAGCAGTGCTAGGGACAGGGTCACAGATACGCAGTATTTT.

Comments on this clone: This sample includes further DNA sequences coding for the same CDR3. The J gene is TRBJ1-1, the V gene TRBV25-1; 7 bases are a match to TRBD1. J gave up 2 bases and V 6 bases, and 6 bases lay outside the gene matches. CDR1 and CDR2 from the germline V gene are MGHDK and SYGVNS. There are 14 residues in the CDR3. CDR3 nucleotides: TGTGCCAGCAGCGGCAGGGGGTTAAACACTGAAGCTTTCTTT. Its protein product is CASSGRGLNTEAFF.

The chain couples TRBV18 to TRBJ2-5, with D possibly being TRBD1 (5 bases). Trimming left V 4 bases short and J 0 bases short, with 6 bases between. CDR1 is KGHSH and CDR2 is LQKENI in the germline V gene. This CDR3 has 13 residues. CDR3 bases: TGTGCCAGCTCACGACAGAACCAAGAGACCCAGTACTTC. It yields the protein CASSRQNQETQYF.

The V call is TRBV30, the J call TRBJ1-1; no definite D call. Deletions cut 2 bases from V and 7 bases from J, with 11 bases between. Germline V lookup: CDR1 GTSNPN, CDR2 SVGIG (reference sequence). This CDR3 is built from 12 residues. CDR3 DNA: TGTGCCTGGAGTAGTACAGCCATTGAAGCTTTCTTT. As protein: CAWSSTAIEAFF.

The rearrangement joins TRBV6-1 to TRBJ1-1, with a tentative D call TRBD1 (6 bases). The germline gives CDR1 MNHNS, CDR2 SASEGT. Trimming took off 5 bases at V and 0 bases at J, with 10 bases between the two ends. The CDR3 has 14 amino acids. The CDR3 is CASSLRTVNTEAFF. In nucleotides, the CDR3 is TGTGCCAGCAGTTTAAGGACAGTGAACACTGAAGCTTTCTTT.

This sequence joins TRBV2 and TRBJ2-7; the match to TRBD2 covers 8 bases. The V gene's germline CDR1 is SNHLY and CDR2 FYNNEI. CDR3 length: 15 residues. V was clipped by 3 bases and J by 2 bases; unmatched bases: 6. The CDR3 bases are TGTGCCAGCAGTGACCGGGAGGGCCCGACCTACGAGCAGTACTTC. Its translation: CASSDREGPTYEQYF.

The V call is TRBV6-6, the J call TRBJ1-2, with 9 bases fitting TRBD1. From germline, CDR1 is MNHNY and CDR2 SVGAGI (reference sequence). The CDR3 is made up of 14 amino acids. J lost 3 bases, V lost 6 bases, and 5 bases had no gene match. CDR3 amino acids: CASSEQGADYGYTF. The CDR3 DNA follows: TGTGCCAGCAGCGAACAGGGGGCCGACTATGGCTACACCTTC.

The genes are TRBV28 and TRBJ2-7; 10 bases match TRBD1. The CDR3 loop spans 14 amino acids. Looked up from germline, CDR1 is MDHEN and CDR2 is SYDVKM. V shed 3 bases, J shed 6 bases, and the junction held 5 bases outside the gene matches. The CDR3: CASSFPGQGPEQYF. CDR3 DNA sequence: TGTGCCAGCAGTTTCCCGGGACAGGGGCCCGAGCAGTACTTC.

V usage is TRBV11-3 and J usage is TRBJ2-7; 7 bases are shared with TRBD1. CDR3 length: 16 amino acids. Per the germline V gene, CDR1 is SGHNT and CDR2 is YENEEA. Trimming removed 5 bases from V and 5 bases from J; junction bases left unmatched: 15. The CDR3 loop reads CASSHNHRTGRHEQYF. The CDR3 coding sequence is TGTGCCAGCAGCCATAACCATAGGACAGGACGGCACGAGCAGTACTTC.

This clone has a single count. The V call is TRBV10-3, the J call TRBJ2-1; 11 positions match TRBD2. Germline CDR1 is ENHRY and CDR2 is SYGVKD. The CDR3 has 14 residues. V trimming: 8 bases; J trimming: 9 bases; junction bases outside the gene matches: 9. CDR3 region: CAIGGLAEGGEQFF. The CDR3 nucleotides read TGTGCCATCGGGGGACTAGCGGAGGGGGGTGAGCAGTTCTTC.

This chain uses TRBV6-1 with TRBJ1-3; a weak D match, TRBD1 (5 bases). The CDR3 contains 15 residues. Trimming left V 4 bases short and J 4 bases short, with 14 bases between. The germline V gene has CDR1 MNHNS and CDR2 SASEGT. CDR3 sequence (DNA): TGTGCCAGCAGTGTTGGGCCAGGGTTAGGAAACACCATATATTTT. It translates to CASSVGPGLGNTIYF.

The count of this clone is one. The chain joins TRBV5-4 to TRBJ2-3, with 9 bases that match TRBD2. Germline-derived CDR1 and CDR2 are SGHNT and YYREEE (reference sequence). Trimming at V came to 2 bases and at J to 4 bases, leaving 5 bases not matched to a gene. The CDR3 length is 15 residues. The CDR3 loop is CASSLISGSPDTQYF. As DNA, the CDR3 is TGTGCCAGCAGCTTAATTAGCGGGAGCCCAGATACGCAGTATTTT.

The chain is built from TRBV14 and TRBJ2-5, with 14 positions matching TRBD2. The germline gives CDR1 SGHDN, CDR2 FVKESK. The CDR3 has 16 amino acids. V gave up 3 bases and J gave up 2 bases; unmatched junction bases: 2. The CDR3 spells CASSQTSGRGQETQYF. The CDR3 nucleotides read TGTGCCAGCAGCCAGACTAGCGGGAGGGGTCAAGAGACCCAGTACTTC.

This clone was observed once. The CDR3 DNA follows: TGCGCCAGCAGCTTGGTAGAGACTAGCGGGAGAAGGAACGAGCAGTACTTC. Its translation is CASSLVETSGRRNEQYF. The rearrangement uses TRBV5-1 and TRBJ2-7; TRBD2 matches 12 bases. Germline CDR1 reads SGHRS; CDR2 reads YFSETQ. V was clipped by 0 bases and J by 5 bases; unmatched bases: 9. This CDR3 has 17 residues.

DNA of the CDR3: TGCGCCAGCAGCCAAGTAGCGGGAGTCCGCAATGAGCAGTTCTTC. Its translation is CASSQVAGVRNEQFF. The chain combines TRBV4-3 with TRBJ2-1; 9 bases are a match to TRBD2. Trimming cost V 1 base and J 6 bases; bases outside gene matches: 4. The CDR3 runs 15 residues. CDR1 and CDR2 (germline): LGHNA, YSLEER.

This clone was seen a handful of times. The V call is TRBV7-9, the J call TRBJ2-5, with D possibly being TRBD1 (6 bases). Germline values: CDR1 SEHNR, CDR2 FQNEAQ (reference sequence). CDR3 length: 12 residues. Between the trimmed V and J ends, which lost 7 bases and 1 base, there was a span of 7 bases. The CDR3 DNA reads as TGTGCCAGCAAGGACAGCCAAGAGACCCAGTACTTC. It specifies CASKDSQETQYF.

This rearrangement joins TRBV2 to TRBJ2-7; D is uncertain. V shed 7 bases and J shed 3 bases, with 10 bases lying between them. The CDR3 is 12 residues long. Per the germline V gene, CDR1 is SNHLY and CDR2 is FYNNEI. CDR3 sequence (DNA): TGTGCCAGCACCTTGTCCAGCTACGAGCAGTACTTC. This sequence encodes CASTLSSYEQYF.

The chain links TRBV2 to TRBJ2-5, with a weak D call TRBD2 (5 bases). The CDR3 spans 14 residues. V was clipped by 4 bases and J by 0 bases, with 9 bases between them. Germline lookup yields CDR1 SNHLY and CDR2 FYNNEI. The CDR3 is CASSVLRDQETQYF. CDR3 sequence (DNA): TGTGCCAGCAGTGTGTTGCGGGACCAAGAGACCCAGTACTTC.

Regarding this clone: A junction end diverges from the germline sequence, so it may reflect a read error. V usage is TRBV10-1 and J usage is TRBJ2-7, with TRBD2 as a possible D gene (5 bases). Germline assignment: CDR1 WNHNN and CDR2 SYGVQD (reference sequence). The CDR3 spans 10 residues. The CDR3 region has the DNA TGCGCCAGCAGTGAGAGCGGTGCGCGCTTC. As protein: CASSESGARF.

This chain joins TRBV4-1 and TRBJ1-2; TRBD1 aligns across 7 bases. This CDR3 is built from 16 residues. The V segment lost 0 bases and the J segment 4 bases; nucleotides outside the gene matches: 8. Germline V lookup: CDR1 MGHRA, CDR2 YSYEKL. The CDR3 DNA sequence: TGCGCCAGCAGCCAAGATGGAGGGGGCGGAGGCTATGGCTACACCTTC. Amino acid sequence: CASSQDGGGGGYGYTF.

This sequence joins TRBV6-1 and TRBJ1-1; D is ambiguous. CDR3 length: 13 amino acids. The germline V gene encodes CDR1 MNHNS and CDR2 SASEGT. The V end was cut by 6 bases, the J end by 4 bases, with 12 bases between. The CDR3 DNA reads TGTGCCAGCAGCCCCCGGAGCCCCACTGAAGCTTTCTTT. Translating gives CASSPRSPTEAFF.

The chain combines TRBV6-4 with TRBJ2-3, with a possible D match to TRBD2 (5 bases). Per germline, CDR1 MRHNA and CDR2 SNTAGT. V was clipped by 6 bases and J by 2 bases, with 15 bases between them. This CDR3 region has 15 residues. The CDR3 here is CASSPTTAVTDTQYF. The CDR3 nucleotides read TGTGCCAGCAGCCCCACCACAGCGGTCACAGATACGCAGTATTTT.

The gene calls are TRBV27 and TRBJ2-1, with TRBD1 as a possible D gene (5 bases). V was trimmed by 6 bases and J by 6 bases, leaving 18 bases between them. The V gene's germline CDR1 is MNHEY and CDR2 SMNVEV (reference sequence). The CDR3 consists of 15 residues. The CDR3 reads CASSLSRGPSNEQFF. The CDR3 DNA sequence: TGTGCCAGCAGCCTATCAAGGGGCCCTTCCAATGAGCAGTTCTTC.

The chain couples TRBV20-1 to TRBJ2-7, with unresolved D. Trimming removed 2 bases from V and 3 bases from J, with 5 bases in between. CDR3 size: 11 residues. CDR1 is DFQATT, CDR2 SNEGSKA, per germline (reference sequence). DNA of the CDR3: TGCAGTGCTAGACAGGTCTACGAGCAGTACTTC. Its protein product is CSARQVYEQYF.